The 14 T cell receptor beta chains in this list originate from one sample, sequenced in a study of cytomegalovirus exposure and HLA in healthy donors. PCR was performed using 60 Vbeta and 13 Jbeta primers. Profiled with immunoSEQ multiplex PCR; TCRdb holds only in-frame clones, not every one. The sample yields some 130,000 clones, 75% seen once. Sequencing was done on a sample of PBMCs. These receptors were obtained from a man in his thirties or forties in good health and CMV-seronegative.

The V and J genes are TRBV5-1 and TRBJ1-1; tentative D call: TRBD1 (6 bases). Germline V gene data show CDR1 as SGHRS and CDR2 as YFSETQ. The CDR3 sequence is 15 residues long. The V end lost 0 bases, the J end lost 1 base, and 10 bases lay between the germline ends. The CDR3 reads CASSLVGGRNTEAFF. CDR3 sequence (DNA): TGCGCCAGCAGCTTGGTCGGGGGGCGGAACACTGAAGCTTTCTTT.

This clone turned up a few times. The J gene is TRBJ2-2, the V gene TRBV11-2; 8 bases match TRBD2. The ends lost 5 bases at V and 2 bases at J; junction bases unmatched: 7. The CDR3 runs to 16 residues. The germline gives CDR1 SGHAT, CDR2 FQNNGV. CDR3 region: CASSPGGGLNTGELFF. The CDR3 region has the DNA TGTGCCAGCAGCCCGGGCGGGGGGCTAAACACCGGGGAGCTGTTTTTT.

The CDR3 protein is CASSLDSQGNYGYTF. The CDR3 DNA follows: TGTGCCAGCAGCCTTGACAGCCAAGGCAACTATGGCTACACCTTC. V and J are TRBV7-3 and TRBJ1-2, with a weak D call TRBD1 (5 bases). The CDR3 is 15 residues long. V was shortened by 5 bases and J by 2 bases, with 15 bases between the two germline ends. CDR1 and CDR2 (germline): SGHTA, FQGTGA. The entire variable domain, with the rest obtained from reference TRBV7-3 and TRBJ1-2, is as follows: GAGVSQTPSNKVTEKGKYVELRCDPISGHTALYWYRQSLGQGPEFLIYFQGTGAADDSGLPNDRFFAVRPEGSVSTLKIQRTERGDSAVYLCASSLDSQGNYGYTFGSGTRLTVV.

This sequence joins TRBV6-5 and TRBJ1-1; 9 bases are shared with TRBD1. The CDR3 sequence is 14 residues long. Looked up from germline, CDR1 is MNHEY and CDR2 is SVGAGI. V dropped 2 bases and J dropped 4; count of bases not matched to a gene: 2. CDR3 amino acids: CASSYGTGFTEAFF. Written as DNA, the CDR3 is TGTGCCAGCAGTTACGGGACAGGGTTCACTGAAGCTTTCTTT.

V gene TRBV7-9 combines with J gene TRBJ2-2; weak D call: TRBD2 (7 bases). V was pared by 11 bases and J by 5 bases, with 18 bases between. Per germline, CDR1 SEHNR and CDR2 FQNEAQ (reference sequence). This CDR3 has 14 amino acids. The DNA for the CDR3 is TGTGCCCCCCGGGGGGCCGCGGGTACCGGGGAGCTGTTTTTT. Amino acid sequence: CAPRGAAGTGELFF.

The chain combines TRBV4-2 with TRBJ2-5; unclear D gene. The J call is doubtful: the DNA matches TRBJ2-7 better. Germline V gene data show CDR1 as LGHNA and CDR2 as YNFKEQ. The CDR3 runs to 15 residues. CDR3: CASSQGTATHYEQYF. DNA of the CDR3: TGTGCCAGCAGCCAAGGAACGGCCACTCACTACGAGCAGTACTTC.

This clone came up a few times. The V and J genes are TRBV6-4 and TRBJ1-1; tentatively, D is TRBD1 (5 bases). Trimming shortened V by 5 bases and J by 4 bases, and 11 bases separated the two germline ends. The CDR3 totals 13 residues. Per the germline V gene, CDR1 is MRHNA and CDR2 is SNTAGT. The CDR3 reads CASSRTGGTEAFF. In DNA form, the CDR3 reads TGTGCCAGCAGTCGGACGGGGGGCACTGAAGCTTTCTTT.

This clone was observed a few times. The chain has TRBV6-5 and TRBJ1-3; D may be TRBD1 (6 bases). The germline V and J ends were trimmed by 6 bases and 2 bases, with 11 bases remaining between them. CDR3 length: 14 residues. Germline V gene lookup returns CDR1 MNHEY and CDR2 SVGAGI. In nucleotides, the CDR3 is TGTGCCAGCAGACGGACAGTTACTGGAAACACCATATATTTT. It specifies CASRRTVTGNTIYF.

The gene calls are TRBV28 and TRBJ2-5; 9 nucleotides match TRBD2. The J call could be wrong; TRBJ2-7 is a better fit for the DNA end. Germline CDR1 is MDHEN and CDR2 is SYDVKM. The CDR3 is 15 residues long. CDR3 nucleotide sequence: TGTGCCAGCAGACCAACTAGCGGGCCAACCTACGAGCAGTACTTC. It specifies CASRPTSGPTYEQYF.

This clone was found a few times. The chain recombines TRBV5-1 with TRBJ1-6; D not resolved. The CDR3 covers 14 residues. Trimming stripped 1 base from V and 10 bases from J, with 12 bases between. The germline CDR1 and CDR2 sequences are SGHRS and YFSETQ. The DNA for the CDR3 is TGCGCCAGCAGCTTGTGGCAGGATGGATCACCCCTCCACTTT. It codes for CASSLWQDGSPLHF.

CDR3 bases: TGTGCCAGCAGAGCTAGCGGGAGAAGGTACGAGCAGTACTTC. Translated: CASRASGRRYEQYF. This rearrangement joins TRBV6-5 to TRBJ2-7; 10 bases align to TRBD2. Germline trimming cut 6 bases from V and 4 bases from J; bases unmatched to any gene: 6. Germline-derived CDR1 and CDR2 are MNHEY and SVGAGI. The CDR3 has 14 amino acids.

The chain is built from TRBV7-8 and TRBJ2-7; 9 nucleotides line up with TRBD1. V was pared by 4 bases and J by 5 bases, with 9 bases of the junction left unmatched. The CDR3 extends over 15 amino acids. Looked up from germline, CDR1 is SGHVS and CDR2 is FQNEAQ. DNA of the CDR3: TGTGCCAGCAGCTCCCCGGGACAGGGCACCCACGAGCAGTACTTC. Its translation is CASSSPGQGTHEQYF.

The DNA of the CDR3 is TGTGCTAGTTGCTTGACAGGGGTGAACACTGAAGCTTTCTTT. It encodes CASCLTGVNTEAFF. The V and J genes are TRBV12-5 and TRBJ1-1, with 8 nucleotides matching TRBD1. The CDR3 extends over 14 amino acids. Germline trimming cut 8 bases from V and 0 bases from J; bases unmatched to any gene: 5. From germline, CDR1 is LGHNT and CDR2 FRNRAP.

The chain links TRBV27 to TRBJ2-7; TRBD2 matches at 8 bases. In germline, CDR1 is MNHEY, CDR2 SMNVEV (reference sequence). V gave up 2 bases and J gave up 6 bases; unmatched junction bases: 12. The CDR3 sequence is 16 residues long. Here the CDR3 reads CASSLASGSGVLEQYF. In nucleotides, the CDR3 is TGTGCCAGCAGTTTAGCTAGCGGTAGCGGGGTGCTCGAGCAGTACTTC.